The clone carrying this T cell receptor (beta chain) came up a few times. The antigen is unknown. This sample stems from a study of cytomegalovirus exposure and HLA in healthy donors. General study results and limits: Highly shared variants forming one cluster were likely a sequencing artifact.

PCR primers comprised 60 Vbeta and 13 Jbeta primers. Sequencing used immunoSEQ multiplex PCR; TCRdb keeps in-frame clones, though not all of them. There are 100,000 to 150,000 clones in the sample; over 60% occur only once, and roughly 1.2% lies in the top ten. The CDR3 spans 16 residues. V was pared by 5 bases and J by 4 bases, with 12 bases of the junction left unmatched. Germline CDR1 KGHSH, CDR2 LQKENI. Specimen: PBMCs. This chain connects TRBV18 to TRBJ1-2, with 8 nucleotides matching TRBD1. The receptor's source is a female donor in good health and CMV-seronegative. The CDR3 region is CASSTTFRTGSYGYTF. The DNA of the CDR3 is TGTGCCAGCTCAACCACCTTTCGGACAGGGTCCTATGGCTACACCTTC.